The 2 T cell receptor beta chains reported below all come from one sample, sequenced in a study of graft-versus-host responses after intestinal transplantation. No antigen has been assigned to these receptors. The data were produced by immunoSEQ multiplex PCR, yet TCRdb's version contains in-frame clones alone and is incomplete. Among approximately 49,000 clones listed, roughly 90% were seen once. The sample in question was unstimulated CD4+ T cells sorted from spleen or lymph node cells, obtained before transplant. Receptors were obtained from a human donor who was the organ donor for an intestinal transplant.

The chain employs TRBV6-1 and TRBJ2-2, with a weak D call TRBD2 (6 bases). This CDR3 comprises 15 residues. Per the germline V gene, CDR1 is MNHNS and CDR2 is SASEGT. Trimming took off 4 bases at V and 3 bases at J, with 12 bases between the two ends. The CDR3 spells CASSARRRDTGELFF. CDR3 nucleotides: TGTGCCAGCAGTGCGCGACGGAGGGACACCGGGGAGCTGTTTTTT.

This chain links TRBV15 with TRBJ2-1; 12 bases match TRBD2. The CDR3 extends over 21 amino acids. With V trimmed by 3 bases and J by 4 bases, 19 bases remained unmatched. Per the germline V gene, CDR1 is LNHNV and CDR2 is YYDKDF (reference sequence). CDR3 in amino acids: CATSSESGATSGRLPYNEQFF. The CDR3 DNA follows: TGTGCCACCAGCAGTGAGTCCGGGGCGACTAGCGGGAGATTGCCTTACAATGAGCAGTTCTTC.